These 27 T cell receptor beta chains originate from one sample sequenced in a study of blood T cell repertoires in COVID-19. TCRdb's copy holds only in-frame clones and misses some; the assay was immunoSEQ multiplex PCR. The data show 85,000 to 130,000 clones, 71% seen once. The specimen sequenced was peripheral blood. The source of these receptors is a human donor with acute or convalescent COVID-19. The donor label of this sample is uncertain.

V and J are TRBV6-5 and TRBJ2-7, with D possibly TRBD2 on 6 matching bases. Germline V CDR1 and CDR2: MNHEY, SVGAGI. Deletions cut 8 bases from V and 7 bases from J, with 12 bases between. The CDR3 runs to 11 residues. DNA for the CDR3: TGTGCCAGCGCCGCGGGGCGGGAGCAGTACGTC. Its translation: CASAAGREQYV.

The chain is built from TRBV12-3 or TRBV12-4 and TRBJ2-5; the match to TRBD1 covers 11 bases. The ends lost 6 bases at V and 9 bases at J; junction bases unmatched: 6. The CDR3 extends over 13 amino acids. The CDR3 DNA follows: TGTGCCAGCAGAGGACAGGGGGCTTCGGCCCAGTACTTC. Residues: CASRGQGASAQYF.

The chain combines TRBV2 with TRBJ2-1; 8 bases agree with TRBD2. The CDR3 totals 13 residues. Looked up from germline, CDR1 is SNHLY and CDR2 is FYNNEI. The trim removed 7 bases at V and 7 bases at J, leaving 6 bases unmatched. Here the CDR3 reads CASNGGGLNEQFF. The CDR3 DNA sequence: TGTGCCAGCAACGGCGGGGGGCTTAATGAGCAGTTCTTC.

CDR3 sequence (DNA): TGTGCCAGTAGCCCTGGAGCCGTTGAAAAACTGTTTTTT. Protein product: CASSPGAVEKLFF. The V and J genes are TRBV19 and TRBJ1-4, with D uncertain. Per germline, CDR1 LNHDA and CDR2 SQIVND (reference sequence). V shed 6 bases and J shed 7 bases, with 12 bases lying between them. This CDR3 spans 13 amino acids.

V gene TRBV7-2 combines with J gene TRBJ2-1; 8 bases agree with TRBD2. There are 15 residues in the CDR3. The J segment lost 4 bases and the V segment lost 3 bases, leaving 5 bases of the junction unmatched. The germline V gene encodes CDR1 SGHTA and CDR2 FQGNSA. CDR3 amino acids: CASSLTGGRYNEQFF. The CDR3 DNA follows: TGTGCCAGCAGCTTGACTGGCGGGAGGTACAATGAGCAGTTCTTC.

The V and J genes are TRBV9 and TRBJ1-1; possibly TRBD1 for D (5 bases). This CDR3 region has 14 residues. Germline CDR1 is SGDLS and CDR2 is YYNGEE. The germline V and J ends were trimmed by 3 bases and 5 bases, with 14 bases remaining between them. The CDR3 here is CASSAWDGGTEAFF. CDR3 nucleotides: TGTGCCAGCAGCGCCTGGGACGGGGGTACTGAAGCTTTCTTT. The full variable domain, in which reference TRBV9 and TRBJ1-1 provide the parts outside the CDR3, is DSGVTQTPKHLITATGQRVTLRCSPRSGDLSVYWYQQSLDQGLQFLIQYYNGEERAKGNILERFSAQQFPDLHSELNLSSLELGDSALYFCASSAWDGGTEAFFGQGTRLTVV.

This sequence joins TRBV2 and TRBJ2-7; D possibly corresponds to TRBD1 (7 bases). CDR1 is SNHLY and CDR2 is FYNNEI in the germline V gene. V was shortened by 7 bases and J by 4 bases, with 14 bases between the two germline ends. This CDR3 contains 13 residues. CDR3 amino acids: CASKSGGLYEQYF. CDR3 coding DNA: TGTGCCAGCAAATCAGGGGGGCTTTACGAGCAGTACTTC.

The chain is built from TRBV29-1 and TRBJ2-3, with TRBD1 matching over 10 bases. The V gene's germline CDR1 is SQVTM and CDR2 ANQGSEA. The CDR3 is 14 residues long. J lost 5 bases, V lost 3 bases, and 5 bases had no gene match. The CDR3: CSVDDRGREDTQYF. The CDR3 nucleotides are TGCAGCGTTGACGACAGGGGGCGTGAAGATACGCAGTATTTT.

The gene calls are TRBV7-6 and TRBJ2-7, with D possibly matching TRBD1 (5 bases). The CDR3 is 13 residues long. With 3 bases removed from V and 0 bases from J, the gap between germline ends came to 6 bases. The germline V gene encodes CDR1 SGHVS and CDR2 FNYEAQ. CDR3: CASSLTASYEQYF. The CDR3 region has the DNA TGTGCCAGCAGCTTGACAGCCTCCTACGAGCAGTACTTC.

V and J are TRBV18 and TRBJ1-2; no definite D call. The V and J ends lost 2 bases and 10 bases respectively, with 17 bases between them. Looked up from germline, CDR1 is KGHSH and CDR2 is LQKENI. The CDR3 extends over 14 amino acids. Here the CDR3 DNA reads TGTGCCAGCTCACCAGCGGCCGCTCGCGATGACTACACCTTC. Its translation: CASSPAAARDDYTF.

The chain employs TRBV11-2 and TRBJ2-5; D unresolved. The V and J ends lost 1 base and 5 bases respectively, with 5 bases between them. The germline V gene has CDR1 SGHAT and CDR2 FQNNGV. The length of the CDR3 is 12 residues. CDR3 region: CASSLGSETQYF. In DNA, the CDR3 is TGTGCCAGCAGCTTAGGGAGCGAGACCCAGTACTTC. The entire variable domain, with the rest obtained from reference TRBV11-2 and TRBJ2-5, is as follows: EAGVAQSPRYKIIEKRQSVAFWCNPISGHATLYWYQQILGQGPKLLIQFQNNGVVDDSQLPKDRFSAERLKGVDSTLKIQPAKLEDSAVYLCASSLGSETQYFGPGTRLLVL.

This clone was seen a few times. The V call is TRBV5-1, the J call TRBJ1-2; 7 bases map to TRBD1. V was clipped by 1 base and J by 6 bases; unmatched bases: 3. The CDR3 contains 13 residues. Germline V gene data show CDR1 as SGHRS and CDR2 as YFSETQ. Here the CDR3 reads CASSLTGANGYTF. For the CDR3, the DNA is TGCGCCAGCAGCTTGACAGGGGCAAATGGCTACACCTTC.

The V and J genes are TRBV11-2 and TRBJ1-2; TRBD1 might be the D (6 bases). Trimming took 3 bases from V and 4 from J, leaving 12 bases between them. The CDR3 length is 14 residues. Germline-derived CDR1 and CDR2 are SGHAT and FQNNGV. The CDR3 coding sequence is TGTGCCAGCAGCTTTCAGGGGCCTATCTATGGCTACACCTTC. Amino acid sequence: CASSFQGPIYGYTF.

The J gene is TRBJ1-1, the V gene TRBV11-3, with D hard to call. Trimming took 6 bases from V and 1 from J, leaving 9 bases between them. The CDR3 length is 13 residues. Germline lookup yields CDR1 SGHNT and CDR2 YENEEA. The CDR3 reads CASRYYTNTEAFF. CDR3 in DNA: TGTGCCAGCAGATACTACACGAACACTGAAGCTTTCTTT.

A few counts support this clone. In DNA, the CDR3 is TGTGCCTGGAGTGTACAGGTAATATCCCGGACGACTGAAGCTTTCTTT. Protein: CAWSVQVISRTTEAFF. The chain employs TRBV30 and TRBJ1-1; possible D gene TRBD1, 5 bases. Trimming removed 0 bases from V and 5 bases from J, with 19 bases in between. Germline assignment: CDR1 GTSNPN and CDR2 SVGIG (reference sequence). The CDR3 loop spans 16 amino acids.

This chain links TRBV24-1 with TRBJ2-2; D might be TRBD2 (5 bases). Trimming stripped 8 bases from V and 0 bases from J, with 6 bases between. CDR1 and CDR2 (germline): KGHDR, SFDVKD. The CDR3 contains 13 residues. The CDR3, as DNA: TGTGCCACCATTAGCGCGAACACCGGGGAGCTGTTTTTT. This codes for CATISANTGELFF.

This clone was observed a handful of times. This CDR3 is CASSYRGDRRPSGNTIYF. Written as DNA, the CDR3 is TGTGCCAGCAGCTACCGGGGGGACAGGCGACCCTCTGGAAACACCATATATTTT. This chain links TRBV7-8 with TRBJ1-3; the match to TRBD1 covers 8 bases. Germline trimming cut 4 bases from V and 0 bases from J; bases unmatched to any gene: 11. CDR3 length: 18 amino acids. Germline lookup yields CDR1 SGHVS and CDR2 FQNEAQ.

This clone was detected a few times. This CDR3 reads CASSLTLRTSGGTDTQYF. The DNA of the CDR3 is TGTGCCAGCAGCTTAACCCTAAGGACTAGCGGGGGCACAGATACGCAGTATTTT. V and J are TRBV7-8 and TRBJ2-3; TRBD2 aligns across 12 bases. The CDR3 is 18 amino acids. CDR1 and CDR2 (germline): SGHVS, FQNEAQ. Trimming removed 2 bases from V and 1 base from J; junction bases left unmatched: 7.

The chain carries TRBV24-1 and TRBJ2-3, with TRBD2 identical over 7 bases. Trimming took 3 bases from V and 5 from J; bases not matched to a gene: 16. The V gene's germline CDR1 is KGHDR and CDR2 SFDVKD. The CDR3 totals 18 residues. This chain's CDR3 is CATSDPPYGGENGDTQYF. CDR3 nucleotides: TGTGCCACCAGTGATCCCCCGTATGGGGGGGAGAATGGAGATACGCAGTATTTT.

The chain employs TRBV25-1 and TRBJ2-1; D is undetermined. The CDR3 contains 16 residues. CDR1 MGHDK and CDR2 SYGVNS come from the germline V gene. V shed 1 base and J shed 0 bases, with 10 bases lying between them. The chain's CDR3 is CASSESSHPSYNEQFF. The CDR3 bases are TGTGCCAGCAGTGAATCCAGTCACCCCTCCTACAATGAGCAGTTCTTC.

This rearrangement joins TRBV2 to TRBJ2-2, with 11 bases lining up with TRBD2. V shed 4 bases and J 6 bases; nucleotides not matched to a gene: 4. There are 15 residues in the CDR3. Per germline, CDR1 SNHLY and CDR2 FYNNEI. The CDR3 reads CASSGLAGIAGELFF. CDR3 sequence (DNA): TGTGCCAGCAGTGGACTAGCGGGGATAGCCGGGGAGCTGTTTTTT.

CDR3 sequence: CASSRDSSTDTQYF. In DNA form, the CDR3 reads TGTGCCAGCAGCCGGGACAGTAGCACAGATACGCAGTATTTT. J is TRBJ2-3 and V is TRBV5-5, with 7 positions matching TRBD1. The CDR3 runs 14 residues. J gave up 0 bases and V 4 bases, and 2 bases lay outside the gene matches. Germline V lookup: CDR1 SGHKS, CDR2 YYEKEE (reference sequence).

This clone was recorded a few times. The V and J genes are TRBV5-4 and TRBJ2-3, with D maybe TRBD2 (7 bases). CDR3 length: 16 residues. Trimming cost V 0 bases and J 3 bases, with 14 bases left between them. Germline V gene sequence: CDR1 SGHNT, CDR2 YYREEE (reference sequence). The CDR3 DNA reads as TGTGCCAGCAGCTTGGCCCGGGGGGCCATAACAGATACGCAGTATTTT. This codes for CASSLARGAITDTQYF.

The V and J genes are TRBV27 and TRBJ2-7; 10 nucleotides agree with TRBD1. Trimming took 7 bases from V and 3 from J; bases not matched to a gene: 9. The CDR3 has 15 residues. Germline-derived CDR1 and CDR2 are MNHEY and SMNVEV (reference sequence). The CDR3 DNA sequence: TGTGCCAGCAAGAGACAGGGGGCGGTCGACTACGAGCAGTACTTC. It encodes CASKRQGAVDYEQYF.

This clone was picked up a small number of times. The CDR3 sequence: CASSIDRGFTGELFF. CDR3 in DNA: TGTGCCAGCAGCATAGACAGGGGCTTCACCGGGGAGCTGTTTTTT. The chain recombines TRBV7-3 with TRBJ2-2; 8 bases align to TRBD1. The CDR3 runs to 15 residues. V shed 5 bases and J 4 bases; nucleotides not matched to a gene: 6. CDR1 and CDR2 (germline): SGHTA, FQGTGA.

This clone appeared a few times. CDR3 loop: CASSTSGGWASSYNEQFF. The CDR3 DNA is TGTGCCAGCAGCACATCGGGGGGGTGGGCGAGCTCCTACAATGAGCAGTTCTTC. The chain joins TRBV14 to TRBJ2-1, with 8 bases lining up with TRBD2. The CDR3 has 18 residues. Germline V gene sequence: CDR1 SGHDN, CDR2 FVKESK. Losses at the gene ends were 5 bases for V and 0 bases for J; bases not matched to a gene: 12.

V usage is TRBV6-2 or TRBV6-3 and J usage is TRBJ2-7; D is perhaps TRBD1 (5 bases). CDR1 is MNHEY and CDR2 is SVGEGT in the germline V gene. Trimming cost V 0 bases and J 4 bases, with 16 bases left between them. There are 16 residues in the CDR3. CDR3 residues: CASSYSVPGPKYEQYV. CDR3 DNA sequence: TGTGCCAGCAGTTACTCGGTGCCAGGGCCGAAATACGAGCAGTACGTC.